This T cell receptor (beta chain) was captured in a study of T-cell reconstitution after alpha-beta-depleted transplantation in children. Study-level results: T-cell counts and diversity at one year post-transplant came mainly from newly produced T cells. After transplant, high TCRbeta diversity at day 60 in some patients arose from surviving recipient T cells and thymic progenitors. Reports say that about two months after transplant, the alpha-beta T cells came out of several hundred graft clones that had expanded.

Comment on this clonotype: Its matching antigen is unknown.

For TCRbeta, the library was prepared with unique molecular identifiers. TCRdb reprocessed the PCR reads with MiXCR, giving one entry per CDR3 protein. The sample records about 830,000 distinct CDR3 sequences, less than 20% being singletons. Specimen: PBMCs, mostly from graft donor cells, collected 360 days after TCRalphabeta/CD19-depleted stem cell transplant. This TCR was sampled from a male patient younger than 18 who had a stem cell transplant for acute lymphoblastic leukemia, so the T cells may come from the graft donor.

The CDR3 sequence: CSVAPTDTQYF. CDR3 nucleotide sequence: TGCAGCGTTGCTCCCACAGATACGCAGTATTTT. This chain uses TRBV29-1 with TRBJ2-3; no clear D gene. The CDR3 is made up of 11 amino acids. V shed 4 bases and J shed 2 bases, with 4 bases lying between them. Per germline, CDR1 SQVTM and CDR2 ANQGSEA.